This T cell receptor beta chain was identified in a study of T cell responses to AZD1222 COVID-19 vaccine. Study-level points and caveats: It was only after the peak T cell response that any repertoires were sampled. CD4 TCRs covered the whole spike, strongest at regions 160-218 and 743-854.

Pooling covered second doses at about 4 or about 12 weeks. The data were produced by immunoSEQ multiplex PCR, yet TCRdb's version contains in-frame clones alone and is incomplete. The sample contains approximately 110,000 clones, approximately 90% of which appear only once. A remark on this clone: No antigen is known for it.

The CDR3 loop spans 16 amino acids. V lost 1 base and J lost 0, with 10 bases in between. Germline-derived CDR1 and CDR2 are MDHEN and SYDVKM. The chain employs TRBV28 and TRBJ1-5; D gene uncertain. The source material was peripheral blood, sampled 28 days after the second AZD1222 dose. The receptor was derived from an adult who received the AZD1222 COVID-19 vaccine. CDR3 in DNA: TGTGCCAGCAGTTTATTGCACAGATTTAGCAATCAGCCCCAGCATTTT. As protein: CASSLLHRFSNQPQHF.